The 11 T cell receptor beta chains below come from one sample, sequenced in a study of cytomegalovirus exposure and HLA in healthy donors (dated 2017 in TCRdb). Receptor amplification or capture employed the immunoSEQ multiplex PCR assay. The clones in this table, taken by TCRdb from immuneACCESS, are in-frame only. Not every clone is retained; where verified, under half of the shortfall comes from an unresolved V gene, and the cause of the rest is unknown. The sample data list approximately 65,000 clones, and about 94% of these were observed just once. Of the sample, more than 0.9% falls within the top ten clones. Input material: PBMCs. The source of these receptors is a young woman in good health and CMV-seronegative.

This clone was seen only a few times. The chain has TRBV11-3 and TRBJ1-5; 10 bases are a match to TRBD1. The CDR3 sequence is 15 residues long. Germline lookup yields CDR1 SGHNT and CDR2 YENEEA. V shed 6 bases, J shed 7 bases, and the junction held 9 bases outside the gene matches. CDR3 loop: CASRSTGGAGQPQHF. CDR3 coding DNA: TGTGCCAGCAGGTCGACAGGGGGCGCCGGGCAGCCCCAGCATTTT.

A single count supports this clone. The rearrangement joins TRBV11-2 to TRBJ1-1; 10 positions agree with TRBD1. The CDR3 runs to 14 residues. The germline CDR1 and CDR2 sequences are SGHAT and FQNNGV. V trimming: 2 bases; J trimming: 4 bases; junction bases outside the gene matches: 1. DNA of the CDR3: TGTGCCAGCAGCTTAAGGGACAGGGGCACTGAAGCTTTCTTT. Protein product: CASSLRDRGTEAFF. Combining the CDR3 with reference TRBV11-2 and TRBJ1-1 gives the whole variable domain EAGVAQSPRYKIIEKRQSVAFWCNPISGHATLYWYQQILGQGPKLLIQFQNNGVVDDSQLPKDRFSAERLKGVDSTLKIQPAKLEDSAVYLCASSLRDRGTEAFFGQGTRLTVV.

The chain is built from TRBV7-8 and TRBJ1-5; D might be TRBD1 (5 bases). Trimming pared 5 bases from V and 1 base from J, leaving 15 bases between. The CDR3 runs 16 residues. CDR1 is SGHVS, CDR2 FQNEAQ, per germline. CDR3 nucleotide sequence: TGTGCCAGCAGCCCCGGGGGTCGGGAGAGCAATCAGCCCCAGCATTTT. Translating it yields CASSPGGRESNQPQHF.

The chain recombines TRBV10-2 with TRBJ2-1; 8 bases agree with TRBD1. After removal of 7 bases from V and 7 bases from J, the junction contained 12 bases not matched to a gene. This CDR3 contains 15 residues. Germline loops: CDR1 WSHSY, CDR2 SAAADI. CDR3 DNA sequence: TGCGCCAGCAAATCTACCGGACAGGGACGGAATGAGCAGTTCTTC. This translates into CASKSTGQGRNEQFF.

Here the CDR3 reads CASTRTWVFGEQYF. In nucleotides, the CDR3 is TGTGCCAGCACTAGGACATGGGTCTTTGGCGAGCAGTACTTC. This chain joins TRBV6-5 and TRBJ2-7; a weak D match, TRBD1 (5 bases). CDR3 size: 14 residues. The V gene's germline CDR1 is MNHEY and CDR2 SVGAGI. The V and J ends lost 7 bases and 6 bases respectively, with 19 bases between them.

The chain links TRBV5-6 to TRBJ2-7; the match to TRBD1 covers 9 bases. This CDR3 has 16 amino acids. CDR1 is SGHDT, CDR2 YYEEEE, per germline. The J segment lost 2 bases and the V segment lost 2 bases, leaving 8 bases of the junction unmatched. CDR3 sequence (DNA): TGTGCCAGCAGCTTACCCCACGGACAGGGGACCTACGAGCAGTACTTC. This gives the protein CASSLPHGQGTYEQYF.

J is TRBJ2-5 and V is TRBV7-2; tentative D call: TRBD2 (6 bases). Germline-derived CDR1 and CDR2 are SGHTA and FQGNSA. CDR3 length: 18 residues. V was shortened by 1 base and J by 0 bases, with 18 bases between the two germline ends. The CDR3 DNA reads as TGTGCCAGCAGCTTAGGGCCGGGACTTCTATACAACCAAGAGACCCAGTACTTC. It specifies CASSLGPGLLYNQETQYF.

This clone was detected only a few times. The J gene is TRBJ1-4, the V gene TRBV15, with 8 nucleotides matching TRBD1. CDR1 LNHNV and CDR2 YYDKDF come from the germline V gene (reference sequence). The CDR3 has 15 residues. With 0 bases clipped from V and 8 bases from J, the junction kept 5 bases outside the gene matches. The CDR3 sequence: CATSREYQGAEKLFF. The CDR3 DNA reads TGTGCCACCAGCAGAGAGTACCAGGGGGCAGAAAAACTGTTTTTT.

V and J are TRBV13 and TRBJ2-1; possibly TRBD2 for D (6 bases). The V gene's germline CDR1 is PRHDT and CDR2 FYEKMQ (reference sequence). The length of the CDR3 is 14 residues. V was cut by 6 bases and J by 5 bases, with 14 bases left in between. The DNA for the CDR3 is TGTGCCAGCAGGCGTACTTGGGGGGACAATGAGCAGTTCTTC. Translating gives CASRRTWGDNEQFF. Drawing the rest from reference TRBV13 and TRBJ2-1, the complete variable domain is AAGVIQSPRHLIKEKRETATLKCYPIPRHDTVYWYQQGPGQDPQFLISFYEKMQSDKGSIPDRFSAQQFSDYHSELNMSSLELGDSALYFCASRRTWGDNEQFFGPGTRLTVL.

The chain employs TRBV13 and TRBJ2-5; 11 bases match TRBD2. The length of the CDR3 is 15 residues. CDR1 PRHDT and CDR2 FYEKMQ come from the germline V gene (reference sequence). V was pared by 3 bases and J by 5 bases, with 5 bases of the junction left unmatched. CDR3 residues: CASSFSGRADETQYF. CDR3 coding DNA: TGTGCCAGCAGCTTTAGCGGGAGGGCTGACGAGACCCAGTACTTC.

This chain uses TRBV2 with TRBJ2-3, with TRBD2 matching over 12 bases. This CDR3 has 18 residues. J lost 2 bases, V lost 5 bases, and 11 bases had no gene match. Germline-derived CDR1 and CDR2 are SNHLY and FYNNEI. This CDR3 is CASSLPSGGARNTDTQYF. The DNA of the CDR3 is TGTGCCAGCAGTTTACCTAGCGGGGGGGCCAGGAACACAGATACGCAGTATTTT.